This T cell receptor beta chain was identified during a study of cytomegalovirus exposure and HLA in healthy donors. PCR amplification relied on 60 Vbeta primers (plus 13 Jbeta primers). The data were produced by immunoSEQ multiplex PCR, yet TCRdb's version contains in-frame clones alone and is incomplete. The table has around 100,000 clones, 75% seen once; the top ten hold 8% to 13%. This CDR3 spans 16 amino acids. V lost 4 bases to trimming and J lost 5 bases; unmatched junction nucleotides: 10. In germline, CDR1 is MGHRA, CDR2 YSYEKL. Study-level points and caveats: Later analysis identified several of the most significant clusters that appeared linked to common viral pathogens. In vitro data verified a few CMV-associated chains as specific for CMV antigens. A later look showed TCR association rates differing by HLA locus, highest for DRB1 and lowest for HLA-C.

The sample holds one count of this clone. Its target is unknown. The specimen was PBMCs. The V call is TRBV4-1, the J call TRBJ2-1; 8 bases map to TRBD2. The TCR originated in a man aged 45-60 years in good health and CMV-seronegative. Here the CDR3 DNA reads TGCGCCAGCAGCCCTACGGGAGTGCGGGAGGACAATGAGCAGTTCTTC. Its protein is CASSPTGVREDNEQFF.